This T cell receptor (beta chain) was documented in a study of blood T cell repertoires in COVID-19. Study-wide background: The United States, Italy and Spain provided the acute and convalescent COVID-19 samples.

In the authors' methods: Amplifying reference gene primers gave estimates of nucleated cell counts. Here immunoSEQ multiplex PCR was the method, and the copy in TCRdb shows in-frame clones only, minus some. D and trimming were read from the DNA, whereas the V and J calls and clone size are those reported in that table. The sample has some 370,000 clones, 87% seen once. Germline V CDR1 and CDR2: MGHRA, YSYEKL. V lost 3 bases and J 2 bases, leaving 15 bases between the germline ends. The CDR3 covers 16 residues. The receptor comes from a woman aged 25 to 39 with COVID-19, enrolled during active disease. The specimen sequenced was peripheral blood. The chain couples TRBV4-1 to TRBJ2-3; the D is unclear. The CDR3 reads CASSQYRAGFTDTQYF. The CDR3 DNA reads as TGCGCCAGCAGCCAGTATAGAGCAGGCTTCACAGATACGCAGTATTTT.